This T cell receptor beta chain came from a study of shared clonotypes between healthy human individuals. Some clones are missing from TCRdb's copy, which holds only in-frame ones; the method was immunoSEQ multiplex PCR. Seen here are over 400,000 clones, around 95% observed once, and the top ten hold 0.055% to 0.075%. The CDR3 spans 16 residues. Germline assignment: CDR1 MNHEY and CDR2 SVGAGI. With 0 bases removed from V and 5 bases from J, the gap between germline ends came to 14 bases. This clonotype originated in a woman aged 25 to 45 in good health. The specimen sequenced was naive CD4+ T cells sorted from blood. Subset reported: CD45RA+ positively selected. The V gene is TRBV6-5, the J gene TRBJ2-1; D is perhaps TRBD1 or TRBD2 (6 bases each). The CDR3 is CASSYSRPGANNEQFF. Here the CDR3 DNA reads TGTGCCAGCAGTTACTCCCGTCCGGGGGCTAACAATGAGCAGTTCTTC.